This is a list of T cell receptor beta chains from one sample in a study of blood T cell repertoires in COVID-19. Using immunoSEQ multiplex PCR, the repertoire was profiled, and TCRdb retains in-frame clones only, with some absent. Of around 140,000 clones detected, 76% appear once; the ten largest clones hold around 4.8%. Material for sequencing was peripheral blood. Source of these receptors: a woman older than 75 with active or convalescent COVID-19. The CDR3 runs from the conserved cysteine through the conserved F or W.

CDR3 protein: CASSFNRGPAGELFF
J gene: TRBJ2-2
V gene: TRBV11-3

CDR3 protein: CASSQEGSGVSGELFF
J gene: TRBJ2-2
V gene: TRBV4-1

CDR3 protein: CASSQDIGLTGTGRVEQYF
J gene: TRBJ2-7
V gene: TRBV14

CDR3 protein: CASSDLSRGASNEKLFF
J gene: TRBJ1-4
V gene: TRBV6-1

CDR3 protein: CASSVVGQGGLDTEAFF
J gene: TRBJ1-1
V gene: TRBV9

CDR3 protein: CASSSFRVDEQYF
J gene: TRBJ2-7
V gene: TRBV11-2

CDR3 protein: CASSMTGSQAYGYTF
J gene: TRBJ1-2
V gene: TRBV7-9

CDR3 protein: CASSQETSGGAQVHEQYF
J gene: TRBJ2-7
V gene: TRBV3-1/TRBV3-2

CDR3 protein: CASSLMRGSGGVDTQYF
J gene: TRBJ2-3
V gene: TRBV11-2

CDR3 protein: CASSLVGSEGAFF
J gene: TRBJ1-1
V gene: TRBV11-2

CDR3 protein: CASSFSGGSYEQYF
J gene: TRBJ2-7
V gene: TRBV28

CDR3 protein: CASSPQTQRPSPLHF
J gene: TRBJ1-6
V gene: TRBV28

CDR3 protein: CASRRENSNQPQHF
J gene: TRBJ1-5
V gene: TRBV6-5

CDR3 protein: CASSTGLADRYEQYF
J gene: TRBJ2-7
V gene: TRBV7-2

CDR3 protein: CASSVGLRGATDTQYF
J gene: TRBJ2-3
V gene: TRBV9

CDR3 protein: CASSLRRGFGYTF
J gene: TRBJ1-2
V gene: TRBV27

CDR3 protein: CASSERGREETQYF
J gene: TRBJ2-5
V gene: TRBV6-1

CDR3 protein: CASSWSGATEAFF
J gene: TRBJ1-1
V gene: TRBV11-3

CDR3 protein: CASSERTGANYGYTF
J gene: TRBJ1-2
V gene: TRBV6-1

CDR3 protein: CAISAAQGLGTEAFF
J gene: TRBJ1-1
V gene: TRBV10-3

CDR3 protein: CASSRSNQPQHF
J gene: TRBJ1-5
V gene: TRBV25-1

CDR3 protein: CASSSLTGGGSYNEQFF
J gene: TRBJ2-1
V gene: TRBV19

CDR3 protein: CATAVTRSGERSF
J gene: TRBJ1-1
V gene: TRBV15

CDR3 protein: CASSFGGANYEQYF
J gene: TRBJ2-7
V gene: TRBV27

CDR3 protein: CASSQLSGVLNEQYF
J gene: TRBJ2-7
V gene: TRBV4-2

CDR3 protein: CASSTRQGSTEAFF
J gene: TRBJ1-1
V gene: TRBV27

CDR3 protein: CASSQDAVPRGQPQHF
J gene: TRBJ1-5
V gene: TRBV4-3

CDR3 protein: CASSQEAHQETQYF
J gene: TRBJ2-5
V gene: TRBV3-1/TRBV3-2